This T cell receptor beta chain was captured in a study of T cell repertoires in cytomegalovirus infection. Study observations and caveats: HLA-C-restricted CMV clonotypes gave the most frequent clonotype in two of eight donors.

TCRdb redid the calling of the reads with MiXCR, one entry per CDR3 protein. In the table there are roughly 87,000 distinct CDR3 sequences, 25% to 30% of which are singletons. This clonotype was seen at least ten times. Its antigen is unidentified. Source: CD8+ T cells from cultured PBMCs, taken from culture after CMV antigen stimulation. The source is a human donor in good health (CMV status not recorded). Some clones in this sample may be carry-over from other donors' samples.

The CDR3 is CSVGQGVNEKLFF. DNA of the CDR3: TGCAGCGTGGGACAGGGGGTTAATGAAAAACTGTTTTTT. The rearrangement links TRBV29-1 to TRBJ1-4; 11 positions agree with TRBD1. V was pared by 6 bases and J by 4 bases, with 1 base of the junction left unmatched. The CDR3 spans 13 residues. CDR1 SQVTM and CDR2 ANQGSEA come from the germline V gene.